The 5 T cell receptor beta chains reported below all come from one sample, sequenced in a study of regulatory T cells in long-lasting Graves disease. As for time point: newly diagnosed GD, antithyroid drugs for less than 3 months. The authors made the TCR library using RNA they extracted from PBMCs. Library construction for TCR beta used iRepertoire HTBI primers and Arm-PCR of CDR3 regions. TCRdb independently ran MiXCR on the multiplex PCR reads; one entry per CDR3 protein. The table lists 620,000 or so distinct CDR3 sequences, less than 20% of them singletons, with around a sixth in the top ten. The data also belong to a second study, concerning T cells in Graves' hyperthyroidism and ophthalmopathy.

The source material was peripheral blood mononuclear cells (PBMCs), sampled at new diagnosis, from a patient treated with antithyroid drugs. Receptor source: a woman in her twenties or thirties with Graves disease.

This clonotype was observed a handful of times. The DNA for the CDR3 is TGTGCCAGCAGCGTAGATGGGGCAAATGAGCAGTTCTTC. Translation: CASSVDGANEQFF. The chain couples TRBV9 to TRBJ2-1, with a possible D match to TRBD1 (5 bases). This CDR3 is built from 13 residues. Trimming shortened V by 0 bases and J by 7 bases, and 8 bases separated the two germline ends. Looked up from germline, CDR1 is SGDLS and CDR2 is YYNGEE.

The sample holds many counts of this clonotype. The junction departs from germline at one end; a sequencing error may be responsible. The J gene is TRBJ1-4, the V gene TRBV5-1; D remains ambiguous. Germline V CDR1 and CDR2: SGHRS, YFSETQ. The CDR3 is 14 amino acids. As DNA, the CDR3 is TGTGCCAGCAGCTCGGGAGGAACTAATGAAAAACTGTTTTTT. Translation gives CASSSGGTNEKLFF.

This clonotype was seen a handful of times. The rearrangement links TRBV3-1 to TRBJ2-1, with D unclear. The CDR3 is 14 amino acids. From germline, CDR1 is LGHDT and CDR2 YNNKEL (reference sequence). V lost 0 bases to trimming and J lost 10 bases, with 13 bases between them. The CDR3 coding sequence is TGTGCCAGCAGCCAAGATGGCCCCTCGTGGGAGCAGTTCTTC. Its translation: CASSQDGPSWEQFF.

The genes are TRBV5-4 and TRBJ1-2, with no clear D. The V gene's germline CDR1 is SGHNT and CDR2 YYREEE (reference sequence). V was shortened by 6 bases and J by 0 bases, with 6 bases between the two germline ends. This CDR3 comprises 12 residues. This CDR3 is CASTATNYGYTF. Here the CDR3 DNA reads TGTGCCAGCACGGCTACTAACTATGGCTACACCTTC.

This clonotype appeared many times. The V and J genes are TRBV7-2 and TRBJ1-2; D may be TRBD1 (6 bases). Germline V gene sequence: CDR1 SGHTA, CDR2 FQGNSA. The CDR3 length is 13 residues. The germline V and J ends were trimmed by 5 bases and 6 bases, with 13 bases remaining between them. CDR3 in amino acids: CASSPWQGHGYTF. CDR3 DNA: TGTGCCAGCAGCCCCTGGCAGGGGCATGGCTACACCTTC.